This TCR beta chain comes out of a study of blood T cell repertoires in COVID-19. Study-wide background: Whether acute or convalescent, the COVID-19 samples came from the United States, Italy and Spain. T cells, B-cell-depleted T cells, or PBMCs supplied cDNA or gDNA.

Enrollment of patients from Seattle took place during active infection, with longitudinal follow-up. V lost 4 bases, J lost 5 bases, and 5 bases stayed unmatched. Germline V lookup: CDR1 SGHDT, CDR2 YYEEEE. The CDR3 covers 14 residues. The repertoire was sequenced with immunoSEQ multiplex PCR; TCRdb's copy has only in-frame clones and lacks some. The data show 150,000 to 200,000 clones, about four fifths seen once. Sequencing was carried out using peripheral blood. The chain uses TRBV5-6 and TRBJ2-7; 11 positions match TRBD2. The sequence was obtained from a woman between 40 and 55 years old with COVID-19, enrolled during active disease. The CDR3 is CASSVSGGADEQYV. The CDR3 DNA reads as TGTGCCAGCAGCGTTAGCGGGGGGGCTGACGAGCAGTACGTC.